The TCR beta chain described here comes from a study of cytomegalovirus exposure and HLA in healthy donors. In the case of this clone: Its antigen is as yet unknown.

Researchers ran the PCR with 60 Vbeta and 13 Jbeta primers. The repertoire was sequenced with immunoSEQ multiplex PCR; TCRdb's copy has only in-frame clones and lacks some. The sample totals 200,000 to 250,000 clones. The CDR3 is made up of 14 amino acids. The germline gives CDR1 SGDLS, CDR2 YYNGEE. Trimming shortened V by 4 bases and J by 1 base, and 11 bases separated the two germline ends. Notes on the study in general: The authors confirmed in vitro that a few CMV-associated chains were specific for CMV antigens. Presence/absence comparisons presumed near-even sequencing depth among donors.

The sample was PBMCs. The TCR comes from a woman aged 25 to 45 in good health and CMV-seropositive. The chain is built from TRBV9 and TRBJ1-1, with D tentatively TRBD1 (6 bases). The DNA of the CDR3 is TGTGCCAGCAGCCCTCAGACAGGGAACACTGAAGCTTTCTTT. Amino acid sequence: CASSPQTGNTEAFF.